The rows below give T cell receptor beta chains drawn from one sample of a study of T cell responses to AZD1222 COVID-19 vaccine. Sequenced by immunoSEQ multiplex PCR; TCRdb stores in-frame clones only, minus some. The table shows roughly 150,000 clones, with 90% occurring only once. The source was peripheral blood, collected 28 days after the second AZD1222 dose. The receptors stem from an adult who received the AZD1222 COVID-19 vaccine. Each CDR3 is given without its conserved first and last residue. Each record gives: J gene, clone size, V gene, CDR3 protein. The size of a clone is reported for some rows only, either as once, few or many, or as a class for expanded clones.

TRBJ2-2 | . | TRBV5-4 | ASSSGQGASGELF
TRBJ2-1 | . | TRBV4-3 | ASSQSGLPHNEQF
TRBJ1-2 | . | TRBV4-3 | ASSQEVTRGDYGYT
TRBJ1-5 | . | TRBV6-2/TRBV6-3 | ASSPARTGVFNQPQH
TRBJ2-7 | . | TRBV13 | ASSRRGFLSYEQY
TRBJ2-7 | . | TRBV6-6 | ASTVDSPYEQY
TRBJ1-6 | . | TRBV21-1 | ASSTQDSSSYNSPLH
TRBJ2-7 | . | TRBV10-2 | ASSVSYEQY
TRBJ1-1 | . | TRBV28 | ASTVTGSNTEAF
TRBJ2-7 | . | TRBV28 | ASSGRTSGTVEQY
TRBJ1-5 | . | TRBV27 | ASSLREGQPQH
TRBJ1-6 | . | TRBV29-1 | SVGETGESPLH
TRBJ1-1 | . | TRBV7-9 | ASSSQGAGTEAF
TRBJ2-7 | . | TRBV4-2 | ASSQVLNSYEQY
TRBJ2-1 | . | TRBV18 | ASSPETSFGYNEQF
TRBJ1-2 | . | TRBV28 | ATLTGVHGYT
TRBJ1-5 | . | TRBV7-2 | ASSPMDRNSNQPQH
TRBJ2-2 | . | TRBV4-2 | ASSQALDRGTGELF
TRBJ2-1 | . | TRBV24-1 | ATSDPGVNEQF
TRBJ1-4 | once | TRBV9 | ASSPSLLGYGEKLF
TRBJ2-7 | . | TRBV7-2 | ASSLALAATYEQY
TRBJ1-1 | . | TRBV7-9 | ASSLPGTGGRTEAF
TRBJ2-7 | . | TRBV5-1 | ASSLLAGENEQY